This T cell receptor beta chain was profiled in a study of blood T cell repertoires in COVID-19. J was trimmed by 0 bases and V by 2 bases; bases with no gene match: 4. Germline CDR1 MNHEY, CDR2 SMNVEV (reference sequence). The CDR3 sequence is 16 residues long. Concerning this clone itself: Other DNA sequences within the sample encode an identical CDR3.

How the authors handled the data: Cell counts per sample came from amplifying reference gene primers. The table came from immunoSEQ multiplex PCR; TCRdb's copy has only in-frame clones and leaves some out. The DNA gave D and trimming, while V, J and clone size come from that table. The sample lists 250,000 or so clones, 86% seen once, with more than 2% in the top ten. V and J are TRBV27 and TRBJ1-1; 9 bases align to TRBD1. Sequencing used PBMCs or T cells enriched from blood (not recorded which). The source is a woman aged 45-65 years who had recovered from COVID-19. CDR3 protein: CASSLTRTGVNTEAFF. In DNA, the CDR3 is TGTGCCAGCAGTTTAACGAGGACAGGGGTGAACACTGAAGCTTTCTTT.